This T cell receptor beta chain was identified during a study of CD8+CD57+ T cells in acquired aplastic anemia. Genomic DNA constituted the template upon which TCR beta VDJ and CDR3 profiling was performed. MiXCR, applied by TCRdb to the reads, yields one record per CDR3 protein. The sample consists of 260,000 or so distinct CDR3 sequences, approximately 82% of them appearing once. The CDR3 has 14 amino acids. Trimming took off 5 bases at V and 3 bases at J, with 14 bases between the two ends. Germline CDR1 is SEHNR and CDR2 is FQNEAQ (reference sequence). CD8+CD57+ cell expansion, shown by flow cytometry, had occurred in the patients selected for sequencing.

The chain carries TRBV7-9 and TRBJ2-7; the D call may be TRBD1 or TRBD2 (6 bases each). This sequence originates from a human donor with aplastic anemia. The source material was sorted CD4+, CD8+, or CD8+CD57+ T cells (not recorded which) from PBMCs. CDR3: CASSNRGGGYEQYF. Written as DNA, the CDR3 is TGTGCCAGCAGCAACCGCGGAGGGGGCTACGAGCAGTACTTC.